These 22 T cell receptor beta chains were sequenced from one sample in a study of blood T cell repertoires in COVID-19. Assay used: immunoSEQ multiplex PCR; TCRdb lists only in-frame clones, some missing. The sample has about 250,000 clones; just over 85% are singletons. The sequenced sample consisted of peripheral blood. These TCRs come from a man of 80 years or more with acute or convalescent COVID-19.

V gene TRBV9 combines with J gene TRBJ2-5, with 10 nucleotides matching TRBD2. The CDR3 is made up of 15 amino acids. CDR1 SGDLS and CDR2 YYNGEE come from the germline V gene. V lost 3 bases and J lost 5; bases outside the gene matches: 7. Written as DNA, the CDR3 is TGTGCCAGCAGCGGGGGACTAGCGATTGGGGAGACCCAGTACTTC. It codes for CASSGGLAIGETQYF.

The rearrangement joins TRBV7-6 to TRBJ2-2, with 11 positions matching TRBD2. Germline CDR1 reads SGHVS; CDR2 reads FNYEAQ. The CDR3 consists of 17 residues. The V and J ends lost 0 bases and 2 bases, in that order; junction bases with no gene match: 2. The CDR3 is CASSLASGGANTGELFF. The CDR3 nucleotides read TGTGCCAGCAGCTTAGCTAGCGGGGGGGCAAACACCGGGGAGCTGTTTTTT.

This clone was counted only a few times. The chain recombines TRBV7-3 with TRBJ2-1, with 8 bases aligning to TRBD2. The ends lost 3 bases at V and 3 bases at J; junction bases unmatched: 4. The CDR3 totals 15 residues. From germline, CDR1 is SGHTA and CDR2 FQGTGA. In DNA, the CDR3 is TGTGCCAGCAGCTTCGGACTAGCCGGCTACAATGAGCAGTTCTTC. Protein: CASSFGLAGYNEQFF.

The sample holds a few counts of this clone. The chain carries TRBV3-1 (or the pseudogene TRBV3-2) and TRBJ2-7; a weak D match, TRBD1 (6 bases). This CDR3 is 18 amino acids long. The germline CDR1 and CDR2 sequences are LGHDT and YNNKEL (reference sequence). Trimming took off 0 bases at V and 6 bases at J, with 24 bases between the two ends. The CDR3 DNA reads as TGTGCCAGCAGCCAAGATTTGGGGATCCTGGGACACCTTCCCGAGCAGTACTTC. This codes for CASSQDLGILGHLPEQYF.

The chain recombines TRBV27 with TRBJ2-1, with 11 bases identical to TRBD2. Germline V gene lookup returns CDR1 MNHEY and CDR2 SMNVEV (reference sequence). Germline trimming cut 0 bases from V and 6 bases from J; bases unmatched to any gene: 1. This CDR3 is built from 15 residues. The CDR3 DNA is TGTGCCAGCAGTTTATCACTAGCGGGAGCCAATGAGCAGTTCTTC. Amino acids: CASSLSLAGANEQFF.

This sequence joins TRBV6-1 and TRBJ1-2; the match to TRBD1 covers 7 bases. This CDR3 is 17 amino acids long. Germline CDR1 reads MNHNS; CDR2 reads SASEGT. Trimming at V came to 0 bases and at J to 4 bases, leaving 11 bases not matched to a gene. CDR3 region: CASSEAGQNPLGYGYTF. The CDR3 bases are TGTGCCAGCAGTGAAGCGGGACAGAACCCTCTCGGCTATGGCTACACCTTC.

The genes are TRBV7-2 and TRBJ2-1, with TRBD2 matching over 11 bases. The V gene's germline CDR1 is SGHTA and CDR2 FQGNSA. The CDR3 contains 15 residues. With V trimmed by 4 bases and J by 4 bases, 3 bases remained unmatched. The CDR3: CASSSRLAGYNEQFF. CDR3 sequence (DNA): TGTGCCAGCAGCTCACGACTAGCGGGGTACAATGAGCAGTTCTTC.

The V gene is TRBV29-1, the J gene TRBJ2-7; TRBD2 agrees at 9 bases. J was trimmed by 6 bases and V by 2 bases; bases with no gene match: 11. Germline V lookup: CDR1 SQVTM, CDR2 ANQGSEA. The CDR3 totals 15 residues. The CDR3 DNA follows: TGCAGCGTTGAAAGTCTTAGCGGGAGATATCGCGAGCAGTACTTC. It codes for CSVESLSGRYREQYF.

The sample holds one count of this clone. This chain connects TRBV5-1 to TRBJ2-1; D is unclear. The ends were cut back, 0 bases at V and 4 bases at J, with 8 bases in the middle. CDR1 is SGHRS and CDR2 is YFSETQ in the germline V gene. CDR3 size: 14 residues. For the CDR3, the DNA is TGCGCCAGCAGCTTGGCCTTGGCTTACAATGAGCAGTTCTTC. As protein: CASSLALAYNEQFF.

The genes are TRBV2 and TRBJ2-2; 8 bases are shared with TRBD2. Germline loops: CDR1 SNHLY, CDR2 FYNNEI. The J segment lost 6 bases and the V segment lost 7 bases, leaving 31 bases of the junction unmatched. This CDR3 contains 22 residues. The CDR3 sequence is CASTPRPGGPLSSRGDAGELFF. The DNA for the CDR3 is TGTGCCAGCACCCCGAGGCCGGGAGGGCCCTTGTCGTCTAGGGGAGACGCCGGGGAGCTGTTTTTT.

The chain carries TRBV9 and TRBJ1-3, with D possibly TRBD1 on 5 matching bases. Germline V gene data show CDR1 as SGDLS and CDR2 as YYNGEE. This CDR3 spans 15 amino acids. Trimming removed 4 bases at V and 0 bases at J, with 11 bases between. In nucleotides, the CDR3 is TGTGCCAGCAGCCCTAGACAGTCCTCTGGAAACACCATATATTTT. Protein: CASSPRQSSGNTIYF.

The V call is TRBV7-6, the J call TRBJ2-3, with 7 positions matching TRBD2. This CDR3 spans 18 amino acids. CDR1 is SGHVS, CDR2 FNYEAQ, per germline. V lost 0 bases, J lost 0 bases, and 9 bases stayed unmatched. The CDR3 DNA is TGTGCCAGCAGCTTAGCGTTTATAGCGGGCGGTAGCACAGATACGCAGTATTTT. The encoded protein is CASSLAFIAGGSTDTQYF.

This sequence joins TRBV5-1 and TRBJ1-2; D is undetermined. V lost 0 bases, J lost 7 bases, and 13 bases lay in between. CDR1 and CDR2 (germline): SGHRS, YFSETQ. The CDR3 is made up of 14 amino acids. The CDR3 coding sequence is TGCGCCAGCAGCTTGGGGAGGCCTTATTTTGGCTACACCTTC. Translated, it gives CASSLGRPYFGYTF.

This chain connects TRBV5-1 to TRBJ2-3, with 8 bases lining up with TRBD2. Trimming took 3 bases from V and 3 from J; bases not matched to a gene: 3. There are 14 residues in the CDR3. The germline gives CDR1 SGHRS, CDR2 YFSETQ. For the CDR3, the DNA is TGCGCCAGCAGCTGGGGGACTAGTACAGATACGCAGTATTTT. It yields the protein CASSWGTSTDTQYF.

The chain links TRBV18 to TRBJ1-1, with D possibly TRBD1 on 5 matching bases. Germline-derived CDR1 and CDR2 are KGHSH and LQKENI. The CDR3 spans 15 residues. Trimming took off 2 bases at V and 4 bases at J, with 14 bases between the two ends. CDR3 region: CASSPDSDLGTEAFF. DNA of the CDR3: TGTGCCAGCTCACCAGACAGCGACCTGGGCACTGAAGCTTTCTTT.

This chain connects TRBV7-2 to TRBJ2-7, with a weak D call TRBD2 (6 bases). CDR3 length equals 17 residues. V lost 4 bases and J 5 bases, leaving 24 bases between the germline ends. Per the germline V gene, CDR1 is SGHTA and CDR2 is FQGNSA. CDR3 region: CASSSGPAGSPTHEQYF. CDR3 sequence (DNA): TGTGCCAGCAGCTCCGGACCGGCCGGGAGTCCTACCCACGAGCAGTACTTC. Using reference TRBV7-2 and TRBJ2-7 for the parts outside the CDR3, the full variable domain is GAGVSQSPSNKVTEKGKDVELRCDPISGHTALYWYRQSLGQGLEFLIYFQGNSAPDKSGLPSDRFSAERTGGSVSTLTIQRTQQEDSAVYLCASSSGPAGSPTHEQYFGPGTRLTVT.

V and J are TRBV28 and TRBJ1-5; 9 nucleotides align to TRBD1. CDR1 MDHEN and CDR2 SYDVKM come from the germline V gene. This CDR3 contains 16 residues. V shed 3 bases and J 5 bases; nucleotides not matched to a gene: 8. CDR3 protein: CASSFLYRGPHQPQHF. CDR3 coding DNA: TGTGCCAGCAGTTTTCTTTACAGGGGGCCCCATCAGCCCCAGCATTTT.

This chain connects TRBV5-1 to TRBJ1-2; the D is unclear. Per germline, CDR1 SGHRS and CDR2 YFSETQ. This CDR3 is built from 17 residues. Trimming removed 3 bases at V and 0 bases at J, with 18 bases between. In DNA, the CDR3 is TGCGCCAGCAGCTCATCAGGCAGTACAAATACTAACTATGGCTACACCTTC. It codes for CASSSSGSTNTNYGYTF.

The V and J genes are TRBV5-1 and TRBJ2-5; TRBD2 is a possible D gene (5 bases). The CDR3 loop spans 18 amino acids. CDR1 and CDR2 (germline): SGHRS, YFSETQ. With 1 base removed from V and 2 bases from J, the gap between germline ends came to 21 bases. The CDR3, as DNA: TGCGCCAGCAGCTTGTTCCCCCCGACCCGGGGAGCTCAAGAGACCCAGTACTTC. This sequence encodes CASSLFPPTRGAQETQYF.

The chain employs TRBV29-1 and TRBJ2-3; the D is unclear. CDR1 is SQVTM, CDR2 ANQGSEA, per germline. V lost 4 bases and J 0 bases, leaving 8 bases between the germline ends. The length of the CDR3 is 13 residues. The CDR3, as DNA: TGCAGCGTTGCAACAGTCAGCACAGATACGCAGTATTTT. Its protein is CSVATVSTDTQYF.

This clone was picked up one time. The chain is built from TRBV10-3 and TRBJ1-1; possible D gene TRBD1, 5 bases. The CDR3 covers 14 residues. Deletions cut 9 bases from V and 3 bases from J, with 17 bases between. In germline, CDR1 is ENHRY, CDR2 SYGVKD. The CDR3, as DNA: TGTGCCATTTCGGACCCCCCAGGGTACACTGAAGCTTTCTTT. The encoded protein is CAISDPPGYTEAFF.

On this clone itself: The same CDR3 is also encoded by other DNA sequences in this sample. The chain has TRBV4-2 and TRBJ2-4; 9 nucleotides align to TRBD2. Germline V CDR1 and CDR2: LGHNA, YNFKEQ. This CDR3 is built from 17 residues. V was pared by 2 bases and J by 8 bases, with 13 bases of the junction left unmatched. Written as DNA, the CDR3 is TGTGCCAGCAGCCAAAAACTCGCGGGAGGGGGGGCGGACATTCAGTACTTC. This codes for CASSQKLAGGGADIQYF.